In this sample, the clone carrying this T cell receptor (beta chain) turned up a few times. The protocol was immunoSEQ multiplex PCR, while the TCRdb copy is restricted to in-frame clones and leaves out a portion. This sample yields roughly 190,000 clones, of which around 90% are seen a single time; less than 2% belongs to the top ten. These data are taken from a study of control samples from healthy donors and cancer patients. Germline lookup yields CDR1 SNHLY and CDR2 FYNNEI. Germline trimming cut 7 bases from V and 6 bases from J; bases unmatched to any gene: 9. CDR3 length: 15 amino acids. This TCR was sampled from a man aged 25 to 45 in good health. The material sequenced was blood. V gene TRBV2 combines with J gene TRBJ2-3; 11 nucleotides align to TRBD2. The CDR3 region is CASTGRLAGTDTQYF. CDR3 nucleotide sequence: TGTGCCAGCACCGGGAGACTAGCGGGGACGGATACGCAGTATTTT.